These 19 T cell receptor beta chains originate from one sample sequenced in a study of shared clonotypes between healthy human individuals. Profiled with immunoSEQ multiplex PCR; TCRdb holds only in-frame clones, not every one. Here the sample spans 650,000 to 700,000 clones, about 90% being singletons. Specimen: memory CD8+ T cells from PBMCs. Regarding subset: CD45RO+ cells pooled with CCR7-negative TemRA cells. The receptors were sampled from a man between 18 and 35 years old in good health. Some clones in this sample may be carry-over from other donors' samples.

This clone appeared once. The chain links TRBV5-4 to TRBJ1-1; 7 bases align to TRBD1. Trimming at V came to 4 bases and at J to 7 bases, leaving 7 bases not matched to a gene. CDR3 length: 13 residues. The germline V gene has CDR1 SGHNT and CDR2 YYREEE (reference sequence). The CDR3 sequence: CASSPDRAGEAFF. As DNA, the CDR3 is TGTGCCAGCAGCCCAGACAGGGCGGGTGAAGCTTTCTTT.

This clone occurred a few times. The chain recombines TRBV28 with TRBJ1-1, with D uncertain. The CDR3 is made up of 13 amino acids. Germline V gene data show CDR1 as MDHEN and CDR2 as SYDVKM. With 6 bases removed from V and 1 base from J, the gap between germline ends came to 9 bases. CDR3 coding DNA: TGTGCCAGCAGGTGGCTCACGAACACTGAAGCTTTCTTT. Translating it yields CASRWLTNTEAFF.

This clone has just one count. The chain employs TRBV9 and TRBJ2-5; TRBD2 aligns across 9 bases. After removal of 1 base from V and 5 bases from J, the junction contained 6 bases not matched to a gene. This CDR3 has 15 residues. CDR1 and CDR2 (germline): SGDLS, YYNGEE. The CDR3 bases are TGTGCCAGCAGCGTATTCGGGCTAGCGGGGGAGACCCAGTACTTC. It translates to CASSVFGLAGETQYF.

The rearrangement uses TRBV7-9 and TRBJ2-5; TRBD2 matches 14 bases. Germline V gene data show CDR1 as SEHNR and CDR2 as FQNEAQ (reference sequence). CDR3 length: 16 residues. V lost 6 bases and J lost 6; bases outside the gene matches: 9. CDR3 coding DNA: TGTGCCAGCAGTCCAGCCGGGACTAGCGGGAGTCAGACCCAGTACTTC. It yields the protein CASSPAGTSGSQTQYF.

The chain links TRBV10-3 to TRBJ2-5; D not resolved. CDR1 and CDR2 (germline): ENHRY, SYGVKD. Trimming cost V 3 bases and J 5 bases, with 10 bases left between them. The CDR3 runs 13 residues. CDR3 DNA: TGTGCCATCAGTGACCGTGTTTGGGAGACCCAGTACTTC. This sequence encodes CAISDRVWETQYF.

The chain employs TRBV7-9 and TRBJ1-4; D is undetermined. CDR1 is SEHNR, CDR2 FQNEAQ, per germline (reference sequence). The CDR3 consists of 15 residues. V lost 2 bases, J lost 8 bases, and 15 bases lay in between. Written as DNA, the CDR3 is TGTGCCAGCAGCTTAAAGTCGACGGTAACCGAAAAACTGTTTTTT. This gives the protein CASSLKSTVTEKLFF.

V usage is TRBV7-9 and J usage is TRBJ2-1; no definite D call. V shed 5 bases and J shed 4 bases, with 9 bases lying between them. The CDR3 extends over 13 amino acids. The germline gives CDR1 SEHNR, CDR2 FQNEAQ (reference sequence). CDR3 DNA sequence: TGTGCCAGCAGCCCCCGGTTGTACAATGAGCAGTTCTTC. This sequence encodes CASSPRLYNEQFF.

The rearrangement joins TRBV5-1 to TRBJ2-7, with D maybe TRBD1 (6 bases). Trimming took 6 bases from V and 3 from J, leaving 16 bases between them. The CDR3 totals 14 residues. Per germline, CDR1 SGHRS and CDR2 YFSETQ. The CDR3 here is CASTRGGQNYEQYF. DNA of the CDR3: TGCGCCAGCACCCGGGGTGGACAGAACTACGAGCAGTACTTC. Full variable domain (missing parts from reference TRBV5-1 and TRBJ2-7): KAGVTQTPRYLIKTRGQQVTLSCSPISGHRSVSWYQQTPGQGLQFLFEYFSETQRNKGNFPGRFSGRQFSNSRSEMNVSTLELGDSALYLCASTRGGQNYEQYFGPGTRLTVT.

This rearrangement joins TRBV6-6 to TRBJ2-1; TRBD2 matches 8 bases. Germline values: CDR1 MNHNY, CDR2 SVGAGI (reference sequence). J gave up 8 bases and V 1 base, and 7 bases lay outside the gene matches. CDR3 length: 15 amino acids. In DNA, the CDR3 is TGTGCCAGCAGTTACTTCAGCGGGAGAGGCGATGAGCAGTTCTTC. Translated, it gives CASSYFSGRGDEQFF.

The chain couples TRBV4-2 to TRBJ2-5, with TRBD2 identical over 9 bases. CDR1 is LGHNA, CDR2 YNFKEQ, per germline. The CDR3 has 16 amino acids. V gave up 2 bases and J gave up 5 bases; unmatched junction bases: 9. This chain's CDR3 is CASSQLPASGRETQYF. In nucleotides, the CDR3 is TGTGCCAGCAGCCAACTCCCCGCCAGCGGGAGGGAGACCCAGTACTTC.

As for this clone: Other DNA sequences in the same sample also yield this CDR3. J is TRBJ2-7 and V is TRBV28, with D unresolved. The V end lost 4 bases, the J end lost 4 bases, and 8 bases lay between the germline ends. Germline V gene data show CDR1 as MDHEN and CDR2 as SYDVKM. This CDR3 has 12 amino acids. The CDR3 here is CASSYPAYEQYF. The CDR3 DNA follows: TGTGCCAGCAGTTACCCAGCTTACGAGCAGTACTTC.

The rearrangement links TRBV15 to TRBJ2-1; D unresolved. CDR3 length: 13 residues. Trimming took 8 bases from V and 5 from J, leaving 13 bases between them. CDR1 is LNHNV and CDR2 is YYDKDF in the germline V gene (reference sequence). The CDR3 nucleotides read TGTGCCACCTCCCAGTCCCGTAACAATGAGCAGTTCTTC. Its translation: CATSQSRNNEQFF.

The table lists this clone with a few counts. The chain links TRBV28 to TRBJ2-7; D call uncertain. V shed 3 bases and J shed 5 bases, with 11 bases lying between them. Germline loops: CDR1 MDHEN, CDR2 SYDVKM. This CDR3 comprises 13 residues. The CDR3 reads CASSLNHLHEQYF. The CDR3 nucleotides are TGTGCCAGCAGTTTGAACCACCTCCACGAGCAGTACTTC.

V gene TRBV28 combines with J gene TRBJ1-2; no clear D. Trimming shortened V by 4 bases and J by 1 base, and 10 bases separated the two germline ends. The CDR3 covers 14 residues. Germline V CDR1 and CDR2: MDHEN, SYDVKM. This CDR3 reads CASSSGPINYGYTF. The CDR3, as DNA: TGTGCCAGCAGTTCGGGCCCGATTAACTATGGCTACACCTTC.

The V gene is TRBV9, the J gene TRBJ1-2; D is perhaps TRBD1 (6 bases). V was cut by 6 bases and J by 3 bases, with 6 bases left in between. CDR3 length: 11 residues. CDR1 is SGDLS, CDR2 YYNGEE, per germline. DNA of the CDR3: TGTGCCAGCAAGGGGGACTATGGCTACACCTTC. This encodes CASKGDYGYTF.

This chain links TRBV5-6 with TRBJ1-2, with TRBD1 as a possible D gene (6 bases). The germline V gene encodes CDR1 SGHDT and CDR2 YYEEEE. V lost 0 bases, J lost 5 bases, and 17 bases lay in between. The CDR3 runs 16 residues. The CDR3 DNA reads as TGTGCCAGCAGCTTGGGACCAGGGGTCAGGCGATATGGCTACACCTTC. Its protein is CASSLGPGVRRYGYTF.

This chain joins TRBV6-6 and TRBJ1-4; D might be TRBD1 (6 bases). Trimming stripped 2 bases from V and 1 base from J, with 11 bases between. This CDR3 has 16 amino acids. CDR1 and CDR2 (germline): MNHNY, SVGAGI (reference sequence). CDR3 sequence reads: CASSYAEGGTNEKLFF. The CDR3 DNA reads TGTGCCAGCAGTTACGCGGAGGGGGGAACTAATGAAAAACTGTTTTTT.

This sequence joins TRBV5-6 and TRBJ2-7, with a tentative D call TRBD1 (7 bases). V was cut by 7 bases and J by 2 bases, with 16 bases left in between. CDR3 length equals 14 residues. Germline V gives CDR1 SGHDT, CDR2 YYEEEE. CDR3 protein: CASGDSGQTYEQYF. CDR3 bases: TGTGCCAGCGGGGACTCGGGACAGACCTACGAGCAGTACTTC.

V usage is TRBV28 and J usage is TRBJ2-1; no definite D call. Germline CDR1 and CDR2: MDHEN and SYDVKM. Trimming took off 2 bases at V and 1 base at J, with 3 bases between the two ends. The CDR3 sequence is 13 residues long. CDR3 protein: CASSLISYNEQFF. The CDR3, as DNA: TGTGCCAGCAGTTTAATTTCCTACAATGAGCAGTTCTTC.